This is a list of T cell receptor beta chains from one sample in a study of human thymus T cells. TCRdb's table, derived via immunoSEQ multiplex PCR, lists solely in-frame clones and lacks some. The table includes roughly 130,000 clones, around 94% detected once. Sequenced material: thymus tissue. The receptors originated from a boy younger than two with a congenital heart defect but otherwise immunologically healthy. Both conserved end residues are part of each CDR3. The D gene is left open where the match is weak. Expanded clones are given a class, and other clones once, few, many or no size at all.

TRBV7-6	NA	TRBJ1-5	once	TGTGCCAGCAGCTCAAGGGGTGGCGGTAGCAATCAGCCCCAGCATTTT	CASSSRGGGSNQPQHF
TRBV19	NA	TRBJ2-7	NA	TGTGCCAGCTTACCTCCCGTACGGGACCAGGATGAGCAGTACTTC	CASLPPVRDQDEQYF
TRBV7-2	TRBD2	TRBJ2-5	NA	TGTGCCAGCAGCCCCCGCCGGGGACTACGCCAAGAGACCCAGTACTTC	CASSPRRGLRQETQYF
TRBV13	TRBD2	TRBJ2-7	NA	TGTGCCAGCACCATTCTAGCGGGGCCCTCGCACGAGCAGTACTTC	CASTILAGPSHEQYF
TRBV25-1	TRBD2	TRBJ2-7	NA	TGTGCCAGCAGTGACCCCTTAGCGGGGCTTACCGAGCAGTACTTC	CASSDPLAGLTEQYF
TRBV7-9	TRBD2	TRBJ2-2	NA	TGTGCCAGCACCTTAGCGGGGGATCCCGGGGAGCTGTTTTTT	CASTLAGDPGELFF
TRBV4-1	TRBD1	TRBJ1-1	NA	TGCGCCGGCAGCCAAGATATCGACAGGGGGGGCGCTGAAGCTTTCTTT	CAGSQDIDRGGAEAFF
TRBV19	TRBD1	TRBJ1-5	NA	TGTGCCAGTAGCGGTCGACAGGGCGGGAATCAGCCCCAGCATTTT	CASSGRQGGNQPQHF
TRBV5-6	NA	TRBJ1-6	NA	TGTGCCAGCAGCTTGGGACAGGTTAATTCACCCCTCCACTTT	CASSLGQVNSPLHF
TRBV5-6	NA	TRBJ2-2	NA	TGTGCCAGCAGCTTGCGCGCGGGATTCCCTACCGGGGAGCTGTTTTTT	CASSLRAGFPTGELFF
TRBV14	NA	TRBJ1-2	NA	TGTGCCAGCAGCAACAGGGACCATGGCTACACCTTC	CASSNRDHGYTF
TRBV9	NA	TRBJ2-7	NA	TGTGCCAGCAGCGTAGACCCTACCGCCTACGAGCAGTACTTC	CASSVDPTAYEQYF
TRBV27	NA	TRBJ1-6	NA	TGTGCCAGCAGTTTGAGGGGCTCCTATAATTCACCCCTCCACTTT	CASSLRGSYNSPLHF
TRBV5-5	TRBD1	TRBJ2-1	NA	TGTGCCAGCAGCTTGAGGTACCGGGACAGGGGCCACAATGAGCAGTTCTTC	CASSLRYRDRGHNEQFF
TRBV28	NA	TRBJ1-2	NA	TGTGCCAGCAGTTTAGGGGGCTATGTCTATGGCTACACCTTC	CASSLGGYVYGYTF
TRBV5-1	NA	TRBJ2-5	NA	TGCGCCAGCAGCTTGGTGCCTTTTAACCAAGAGACCCAGTACTTC	CASSLVPFNQETQYF
TRBV4-1	NA	TRBJ1-2	NA	TGCGCCAGCAGCCAGCTACCGACCGGGCCCACGAACGGCTACACCTTC	CASSQLPTGPTNGYTF
TRBV11-2	TRBD1	TRBJ2-2	NA	TGTGCCAGCAGCTTAGAGGCCAGGGGGCACACCGGGGAGCTGTTTTTT	CASSLEARGHTGELFF
TRBV19	NA	TRBJ2-7	NA	TGTGCCAGTAGTATCGGGATCTCGGGGCGCAAGGACGAGCAGTACTTC	CASSIGISGRKDEQYF
TRBV7-3	TRBD1	TRBJ2-2	few	TGTGCCAGCAGCCGGGACAGGGGAAACGGGGAGCTGTTTTTT	CASSRDRGNGELFF
TRBV18	NA	TRBJ2-3	once	TGTGCCAGCTCACCTTACGGGGGGCCGCACGCAGATACGCAGTATTTT	CASSPYGGPHADTQYF
TRBV4-3	NA	TRBJ1-1	NA	TGCGCCAGCAGCCAGGGGGGGGGTCTCAACACTGAAGCTTTCTTT	CASSQGGGLNTEAFF
TRBV5-6	NA	TRBJ1-1	NA	TGTGCCAGCAGCATATCGACGGGGGGAGTGAACACTGAAGCTTTCTTT	CASSISTGGVNTEAFF
TRBV19	NA	TRBJ1-1	NA	TGTGCCAGTAAGGGGCAGAGGAACACTGAAGCTTTCTTT	CASKGQRNTEAFF
TRBV6-1	NA	TRBJ1-1	NA	TGTGCCACCATACAGGAGATGAACACTGAAGCTTTCTTT	CATIQEMNTEAFF
TRBV4-3	NA	TRBJ1-6	NA	TGCGCCAGCAGCCAAGATAATGGGAATTCACCCCTCCACTTT	CASSQDNGNSPLHF
TRBV27	NA	TRBJ2-2	NA	TGTGCCAGCAGTTTAGTCGCAGCCGGGGAGCTGTTTTTT	CASSLVAAGELFF
TRBV15	TRBD1	TRBJ1-4	once	TGTGCCACCAGCGAATACAGGGGTGTTAGTGAAAAACTGTTTTTT	CATSEYRGVSEKLFF
TRBV7-6	NA	TRBJ2-2	NA	TGTGCCAGCAGCTTAGCCCAGAACACCGGGGAGCTGTTTTTT	CASSLAQNTGELFF
TRBV15	NA	TRBJ2-4	NA	TGTGCCACCAGCGCACTAGCCAAAAACATTCAGTACTTC	CATSALAKNIQYF
TRBV4-3	NA	TRBJ2-7	NA	TGCGCCAGCAGCCTAGAGGGGGAAAGCCCCTACGAGCAGTACTTC	CASSLEGESPYEQYF
TRBV18	NA	TRBJ1-6	NA	TGTGCCAGCTCACCAACCCGAAACGGGTTAGGGGGTTTTAATTCACCCCTCCACTTT	CASSPTRNGLGGFNSPLHF
TRBV18	NA	TRBJ1-2	once	TGTGCCAGCTCAATTGCCATCGGGGCTGATGGCTACACCTTC	CASSIAIGADGYTF
TRBV4-3	TRBD2	TRBJ2-7	NA	TGCGCCAGCAGCCAAGACTCGCGGGGGTCGGTATACGAGCAGTACTTC	CASSQDSRGSVYEQYF
TRBV5-1	TRBD2	TRBJ2-1	NA	TGCGCCAGCAGCTTGACTAGCGGGGGGGCCGGTCGGGATGAGCAGTTCTTC	CASSLTSGGAGRDEQFF
TRBV4-3	NA	TRBJ2-7	NA	TGCGCCAGCAGCCAAGAGGGGCTGGGCGGAGAGCAGTACTTC	CASSQEGLGGEQYF
TRBV27	TRBD2	TRBJ2-3	NA	TGTGCCAGCAGTTTAGTTTTCCCACTAGCGGGGGTTACTACAGATACGCAGTATTTT	CASSLVFPLAGVTTDTQYF
TRBV10-1	TRBD2	TRBJ2-3	NA	TGCGCCAGCAGTCCAGCGGGGAGGATAACAGATACGCAGTATTTT	CASSPAGRITDTQYF
TRBV20-1	TRBD2	TRBJ2-7	NA	TGCAGTGCTAGGCGGGGGAGCGAGCAGTACTTC	CSARRGSEQYF
TRBV5-4	TRBD1	TRBJ2-7	NA	TGTGCCAGCAGCGAAAGGGATTCGGACAGGGGATCCTACGAGCAGTACTTC	CASSERDSDRGSYEQYF
TRBV5-1	NA	TRBJ2-6	NA	TGCGCCAGCAGCCGTATACAGGAATCGGAGGCTGGGGCCAACGTCCTGACTTTC	CASSRIQESEAGANVLTF
TRBV4-2	NA	TRBJ2-2	NA	TGTGCCAGCAGCCAACTCGTCGGTTTTCGTGAGGGGCTGTTTTTT	CASSQLVGFREGLFF
TRBV28	NA	TRBJ1-6	NA	TGTGCCAGCAGTTTATCAAACAGCTTTAATTCACCCCTCCACTTT	CASSLSNSFNSPLHF
TRBV4-2	TRBD2	TRBJ2-1	NA	TGTGCCAGCAGCCGCGGGACTAGCGGGGGCCAATACAATGAGCAGTTCTTC	CASSRGTSGGQYNEQFF
TRBV25-1	NA	TRBJ2-4	NA	TGTGCCAGCAGTATACAGGTCCTAGCCAAAAACATTCAGTACTTC	CASSIQVLAKNIQYF